The sequence of this T cell receptor beta chain was determined in a study of T cell responses to AZD1222 COVID-19 vaccine. Broader study findings: Mostly white British, mostly female donors; authors suggested clonal diversity may be underestimated.

CDR1 is GTSNPN and CDR2 is SVGIG in the germline V gene (reference sequence). V lost 2 bases and J lost 8; bases outside the gene matches: 10. This CDR3 region has 15 residues. As regards this clone: Its antigen is undetermined.

Sequencing used immunoSEQ multiplex PCR; TCRdb keeps in-frame clones, though not all of them. Of about 150,000 clones in the sample, approximately 93% were seen once. The specimen comprised peripheral blood, sampled on day 0 of AZD1222 vaccination. This receptor was obtained from an adult in good health. This chain uses TRBV30 with TRBJ2-1; 9 nucleotides agree with TRBD2. The CDR3 reads CAWSPAGTSSDEQFF. The DNA for the CDR3 is TGTGCCTGGAGTCCAGCCGGGACTAGCTCTGATGAGCAGTTCTTC.